The entry below describes one T cell receptor beta chain. Its antigen remains unidentified. The sample comes from a study of vaccination and CD4 T cells after COVID-19. Study background: Post-COVID specimens were obtained a median about 100 days after diagnosis (range 35 to 161).

Indicated treatment: approximately 11-day PBMC culture with coronavirus spike peptide pools or control peptides (ViraFEST assay). For ViraFEST, peptide pools expanded antigen-specific T cells, after which the TCRs were sequenced. At days 3 and 7, half the medium was exchanged for fresh IL-2 medium. At the Johns Hopkins FTIC core, DNA taken from cultured CD4+ T cells was sequenced by way of the Oncomine TCR Beta short-read assay. Via MiXCR, TCRdb re-called the PCR reads, giving one row per CDR3 protein. This table has under 15,000 distinct CDR3 sequences, approximately 46% appearing once. Trimming stripped 2 bases from V and 6 bases from J, with 16 bases between. The CDR3 contains 15 residues. Germline V gene lookup returns CDR1 SGHVS and CDR2 FNYEAQ.

The chain employs TRBV7-6 and TRBJ1-2; D may be TRBD1 (5 bases). Sequenced: CD4+ T cells from blood, cultured in vitro. The receptor was derived from a human donor who had recovered from COVID-19. CDR3 sequence (DNA): TGTGCCAGCAGCTTAACTCCAGGGCAATCGAATGGCTACACCTTC. Its protein product is CASSLTPGQSNGYTF.